Shown below are 10 T cell receptor beta chains from a single sample sequenced in a study of cytomegalovirus exposure and HLA in healthy donors. Here immunoSEQ multiplex PCR was the method, and the copy in TCRdb shows in-frame clones only, minus some. The sample lists about 120,000 clones; roughly 88% were seen once. Sequencing was done on a sample of PBMCs. All receptors derive from a man younger than 35 in good health and CMV-seronegative.

This clone was detected once. The rearrangement uses TRBV19 and TRBJ2-5; D might be TRBD2 (6 bases). Trimming cost V 2 bases and J 2 bases, with 15 bases left between them. The CDR3 is 16 residues long. CDR1 is LNHDA, CDR2 SQIVND, per germline (reference sequence). Here the CDR3 reads CASSIHPRTIQETQYF. The CDR3 DNA is TGTGCCAGTAGTATACACCCTAGGACTATACAAGAGACCCAGTACTTC.

The chain combines TRBV5-6 with TRBJ1-2; TRBD1 aligns across 8 bases. The CDR3 has 13 residues. Germline lookup yields CDR1 SGHDT and CDR2 YYEEEE. The J segment lost 4 bases and the V segment lost 5 bases, leaving 4 bases of the junction unmatched. The CDR3 is CASRQGEGYGYTF. The CDR3 nucleotides read TGTGCCAGCAGACAGGGGGAGGGCTATGGCTACACCTTC.

J is TRBJ2-7 and V is TRBV7-9, with 8 bases aligning to TRBD1. Germline CDR1 is SEHNR and CDR2 is FQNEAQ (reference sequence). J gave up 0 bases and V 5 bases, and 9 bases lay outside the gene matches. The CDR3 consists of 16 residues. CDR3: CASSRDRTGSSYEQYF. The CDR3 nucleotides read TGTGCCAGCAGCCGAGATAGGACAGGGAGCTCCTACGAGCAGTACTTC.

This sequence joins TRBV7-8 and TRBJ1-2; possible D gene TRBD1, 5 bases. The germline V gene has CDR1 SGHVS and CDR2 FQNEAQ. Trimming removed 1 base at V and 3 bases at J, with 9 bases between. There are 14 residues in the CDR3. Here the CDR3 reads CASSLGGVDYGYTF. CDR3 coding DNA: TGTGCCAGCAGCTTAGGGGGGGTCGACTATGGCTACACCTTC. The full variable domain, rest sourced from reference TRBV7-8 and TRBJ1-2, is GAGVSQSPRYKVAKRGQDVALRCDPISGHVSLFWYQQALGQGPEFLTYFQNEAQLDKSGLPSDRFFAERPEGSVSTLKIQRTQQEDSAVYLCASSLGGVDYGYTFGSGTRLTVV.

This clone was recorded a few times. This chain uses TRBV19 with TRBJ1-1; a possible D gene is TRBD1 (5 bases). V was trimmed by 6 bases and J by 2 bases, leaving 10 bases between them. Germline CDR1 is LNHDA and CDR2 is SQIVND (reference sequence). CDR3 length: 13 amino acids. The CDR3 here is CASRTDTNTEAFF. The CDR3 bases are TGTGCCAGTAGGACAGATACTAACACTGAAGCTTTCTTT.

The genes are TRBV7-8 and TRBJ2-7; TRBD1 matches at 9 bases. CDR3 size: 15 residues. Germline CDR1 reads SGHVS; CDR2 reads FQNEAQ. V gave up 4 bases and J gave up 4 bases; unmatched junction bases: 8. CDR3 in amino acids: CASSSRRDRVYEQYF. CDR3 DNA sequence: TGTGCCAGCAGCTCTCGCCGGGACAGGGTTTACGAGCAGTACTTC.

The V and J genes are TRBV27 and TRBJ1-2; TRBD1 matches at 8 bases. Germline CDR1 is MNHEY and CDR2 is SMNVEV (reference sequence). V gave up 6 bases and J gave up 10 bases; unmatched junction bases: 7. The CDR3 has 12 residues. The CDR3 DNA reads as TGTGCCAGCAGGGCACCGGGACAGGACTACACCTTC. Protein product: CASRAPGQDYTF.

The rearrangement uses TRBV2 and TRBJ1-3, with D possibly matching TRBD1 (6 bases). CDR1 and CDR2 (germline): SNHLY, FYNNEI. The ends were cut back, 8 bases at V and 1 base at J, with 15 bases in the middle. The CDR3 extends over 15 amino acids. The CDR3 protein is CASLSAGASGNTIYF. CDR3 DNA sequence: TGTGCCAGCCTCTCCGCAGGGGCTTCTGGAAACACCATATATTTT.

The chain uses TRBV10-3 and TRBJ2-2; no reliable D call. Germline loops: CDR1 ENHRY, CDR2 SYGVKD. V gave up 2 bases and J gave up 0 bases, with 4 bases separating them. CDR3 length: 14 amino acids. CDR3: CAISEPSNTGELFF. The CDR3 region has the DNA TGTGCCATCAGTGAGCCGTCGAACACCGGGGAGCTGTTTTTT.

The gene calls are TRBV28 and TRBJ1-1; the D is unclear. The CDR3 contains 16 residues. Trimming cost V 2 bases and J 1 base, with 14 bases left between them. Germline-derived CDR1 and CDR2 are MDHEN and SYDVKM. This CDR3 is CASSLRIPGTNTEAFF. For the CDR3, the DNA is TGTGCCAGCAGTTTAAGGATTCCGGGAACGAACACTGAAGCTTTCTTT.